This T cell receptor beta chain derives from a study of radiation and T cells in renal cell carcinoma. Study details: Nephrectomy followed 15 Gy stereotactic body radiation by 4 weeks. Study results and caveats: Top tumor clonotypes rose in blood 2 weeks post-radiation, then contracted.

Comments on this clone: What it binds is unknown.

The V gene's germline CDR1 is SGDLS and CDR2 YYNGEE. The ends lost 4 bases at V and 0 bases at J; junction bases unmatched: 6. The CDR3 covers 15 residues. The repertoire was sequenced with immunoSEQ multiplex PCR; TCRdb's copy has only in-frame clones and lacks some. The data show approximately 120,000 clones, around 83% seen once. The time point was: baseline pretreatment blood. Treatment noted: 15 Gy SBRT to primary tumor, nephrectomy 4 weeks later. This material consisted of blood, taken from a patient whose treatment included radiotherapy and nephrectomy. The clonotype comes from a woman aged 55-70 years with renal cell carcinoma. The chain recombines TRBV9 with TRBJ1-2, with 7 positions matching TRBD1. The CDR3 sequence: CASSRGRQANYGYTF. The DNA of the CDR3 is TGTGCCAGCAGCAGGGGGCGTCAGGCTAACTATGGCTACACCTTC.